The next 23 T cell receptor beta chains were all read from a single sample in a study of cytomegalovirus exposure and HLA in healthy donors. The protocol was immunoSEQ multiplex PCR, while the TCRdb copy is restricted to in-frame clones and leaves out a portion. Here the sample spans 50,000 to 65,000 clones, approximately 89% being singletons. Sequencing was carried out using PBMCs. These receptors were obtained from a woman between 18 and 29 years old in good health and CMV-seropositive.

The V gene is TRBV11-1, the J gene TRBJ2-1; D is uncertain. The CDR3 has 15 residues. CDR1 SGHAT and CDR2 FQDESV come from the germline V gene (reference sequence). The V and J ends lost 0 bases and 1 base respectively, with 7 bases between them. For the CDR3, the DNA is TGTGCCAGCAGCTTAGCCACTTATTCCTACAATGAGCAGTTCTTC. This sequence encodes CASSLATYSYNEQFF.

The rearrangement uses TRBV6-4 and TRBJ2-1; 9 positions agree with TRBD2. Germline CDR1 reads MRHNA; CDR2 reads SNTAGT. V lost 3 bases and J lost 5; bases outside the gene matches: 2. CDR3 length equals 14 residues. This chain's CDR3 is CASSETSGNNEQFF. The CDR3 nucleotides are TGTGCCAGCAGTGAGACTAGCGGAAACAATGAGCAGTTCTTC.

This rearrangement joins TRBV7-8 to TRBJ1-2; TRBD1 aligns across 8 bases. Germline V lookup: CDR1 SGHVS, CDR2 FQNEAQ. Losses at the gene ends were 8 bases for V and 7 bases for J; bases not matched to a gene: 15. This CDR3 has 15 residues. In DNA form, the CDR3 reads TGTGCCAGCCGGGCAGGGGGCGCGGATGGCTCTGGCTACACCTTC. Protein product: CASRAGGADGSGYTF.

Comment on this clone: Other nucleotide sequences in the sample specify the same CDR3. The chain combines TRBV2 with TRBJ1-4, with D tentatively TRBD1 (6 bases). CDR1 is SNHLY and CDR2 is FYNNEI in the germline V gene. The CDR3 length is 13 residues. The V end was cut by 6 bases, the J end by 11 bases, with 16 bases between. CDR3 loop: CASSNRDTRKLFF. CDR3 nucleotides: TGTGCCAGCAGCAACCGGGACACGAGGAAACTGTTTTTT.

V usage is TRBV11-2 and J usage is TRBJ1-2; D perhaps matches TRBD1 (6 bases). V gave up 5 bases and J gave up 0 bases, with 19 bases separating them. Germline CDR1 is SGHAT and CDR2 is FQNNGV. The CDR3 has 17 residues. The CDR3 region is CASSPRTVKNTNYGYTF. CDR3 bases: TGTGCCAGCAGCCCCCGGACAGTCAAGAACACTAACTATGGCTACACCTTC.

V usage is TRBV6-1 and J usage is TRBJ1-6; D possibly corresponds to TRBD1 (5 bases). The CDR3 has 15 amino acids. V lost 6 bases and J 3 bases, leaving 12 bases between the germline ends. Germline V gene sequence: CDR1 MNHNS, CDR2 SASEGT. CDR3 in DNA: TGTGCCAGCAGACCGCCAGGGAACTATAATTCACCCCTCCACTTT. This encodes CASRPPGNYNSPLHF.

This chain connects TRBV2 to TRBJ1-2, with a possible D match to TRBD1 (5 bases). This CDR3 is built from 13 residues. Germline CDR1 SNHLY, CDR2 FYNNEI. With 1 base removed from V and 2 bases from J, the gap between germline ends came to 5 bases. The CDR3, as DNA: TGTGCCAGCAGTGAAGAGGGGAACTATGGCTACACCTTC. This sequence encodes CASSEEGNYGYTF.

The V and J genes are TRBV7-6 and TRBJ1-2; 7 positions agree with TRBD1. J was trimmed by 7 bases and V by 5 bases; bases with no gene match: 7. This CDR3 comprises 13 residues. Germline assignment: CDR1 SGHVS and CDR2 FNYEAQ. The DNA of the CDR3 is TGTGCCAGCAGCCAGACAGGGAACGGTGGCTACACCTTC. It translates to CASSQTGNGGYTF. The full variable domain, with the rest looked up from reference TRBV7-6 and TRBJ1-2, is GAGVSQSPRYKVTKRGQDVALRCDPISGHVSLYWYRQALGQGPEFLTYFNYEAQQDKSGLPNDRFSAERPEGSISTLTIQRTEQRDSAMYRCASSQTGNGGYTFGSGTRLTVV.

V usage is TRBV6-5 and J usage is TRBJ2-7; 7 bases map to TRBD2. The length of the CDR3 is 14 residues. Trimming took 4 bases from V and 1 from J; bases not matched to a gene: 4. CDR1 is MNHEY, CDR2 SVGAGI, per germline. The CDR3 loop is CASSLSGGSYEQYF. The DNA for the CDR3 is TGTGCCAGCAGTTTATCGGGGGGTTCCTACGAGCAGTACTTC.

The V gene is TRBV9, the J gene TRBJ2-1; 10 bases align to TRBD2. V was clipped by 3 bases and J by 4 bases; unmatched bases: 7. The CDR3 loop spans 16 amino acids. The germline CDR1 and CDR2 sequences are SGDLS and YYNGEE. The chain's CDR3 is CASSGRRTSGYNEQFF. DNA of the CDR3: TGTGCCAGCAGCGGGAGGAGGACTAGCGGATACAATGAGCAGTTCTTC.

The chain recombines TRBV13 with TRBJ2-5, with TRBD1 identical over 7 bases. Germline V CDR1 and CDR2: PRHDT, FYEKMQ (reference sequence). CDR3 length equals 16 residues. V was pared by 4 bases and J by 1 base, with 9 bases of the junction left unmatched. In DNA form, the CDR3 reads TGTGCCAGCAGCTCTGACAGGGTTACGGGCCAAGAGACCCAGTACTTC. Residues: CASSSDRVTGQETQYF.

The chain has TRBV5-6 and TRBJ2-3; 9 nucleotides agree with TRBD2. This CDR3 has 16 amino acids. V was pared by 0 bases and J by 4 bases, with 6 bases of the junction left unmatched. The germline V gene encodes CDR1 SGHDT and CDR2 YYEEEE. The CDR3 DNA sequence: TGTGCCAGCAGCTTGGTAGCGGGGGTAGACCCAGATACGCAGTATTTT. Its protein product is CASSLVAGVDPDTQYF.

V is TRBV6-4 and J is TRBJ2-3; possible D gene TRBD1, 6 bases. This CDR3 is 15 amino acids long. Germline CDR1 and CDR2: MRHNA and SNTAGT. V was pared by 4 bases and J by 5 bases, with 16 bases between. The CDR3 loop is CASSVGGKGLDTQYF. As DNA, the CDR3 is TGTGCCAGCAGTGTTGGGGGCAAGGGTTTAGATACGCAGTATTTT.

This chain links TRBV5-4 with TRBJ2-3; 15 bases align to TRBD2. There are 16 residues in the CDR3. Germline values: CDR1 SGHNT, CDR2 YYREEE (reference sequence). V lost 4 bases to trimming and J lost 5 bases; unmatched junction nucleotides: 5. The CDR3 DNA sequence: TGTGCCAGCAGCGAGGGACTAGCGGGGGGCCAAGATACGCAGTATTTT. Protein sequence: CASSEGLAGGQDTQYF. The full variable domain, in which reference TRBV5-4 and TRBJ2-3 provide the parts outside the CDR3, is ETGVTQSPTHLIKTRGQQVTLRCSSQSGHNTVSWYQQALGQGPQFIFQYYREEENGRGNFPPRFSGLQFPNYSSELNVNALELDDSALYLCASSEGLAGGQDTQYFGPGTRLTVL.

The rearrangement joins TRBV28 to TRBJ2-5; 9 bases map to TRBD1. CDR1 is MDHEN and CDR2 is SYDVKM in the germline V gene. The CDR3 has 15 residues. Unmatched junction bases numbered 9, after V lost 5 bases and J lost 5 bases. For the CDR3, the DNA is TGTGCCAGCAGTCCTCAACAGGGGGCGATGGAGACCCAGTACTTC. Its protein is CASSPQQGAMETQYF.

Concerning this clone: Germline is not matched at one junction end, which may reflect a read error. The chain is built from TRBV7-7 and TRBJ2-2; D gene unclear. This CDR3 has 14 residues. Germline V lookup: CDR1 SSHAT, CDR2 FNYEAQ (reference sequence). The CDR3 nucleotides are TGTGCTAGCACTATGTCGCCGAACACCGGGGAGCTGTTTTTT. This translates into CASTMSPNTGELFF. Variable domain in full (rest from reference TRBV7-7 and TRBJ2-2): GAGVSQSPRYKVTKRGQDVTLRCDPISSHATLYWYQQALGQGPEFLTYFNYEAQPDKSGLPSDRFSAERPEGSISTLTIQRTEQRDSAMYRCASTMSPNTGELFFGEGSRLTVL.

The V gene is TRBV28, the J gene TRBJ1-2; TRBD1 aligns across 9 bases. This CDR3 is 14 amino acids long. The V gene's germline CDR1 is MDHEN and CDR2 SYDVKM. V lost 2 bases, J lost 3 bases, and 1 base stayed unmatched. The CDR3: CASSLTGGDYGYTF. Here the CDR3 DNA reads TGTGCCAGCAGTTTAACAGGGGGCGACTATGGCTACACCTTC.

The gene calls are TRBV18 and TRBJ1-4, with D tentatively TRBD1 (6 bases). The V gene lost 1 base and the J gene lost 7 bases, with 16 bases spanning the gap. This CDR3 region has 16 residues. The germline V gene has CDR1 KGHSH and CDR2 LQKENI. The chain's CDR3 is CASSPLSPDSVEKLFF. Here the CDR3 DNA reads TGTGCCAGCTCACCACTCTCTCCGGACAGCGTTGAAAAACTGTTTTTT.

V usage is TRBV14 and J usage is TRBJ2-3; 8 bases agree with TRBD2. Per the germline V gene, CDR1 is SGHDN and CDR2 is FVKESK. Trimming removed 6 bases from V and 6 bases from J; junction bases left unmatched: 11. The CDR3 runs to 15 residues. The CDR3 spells CASSRQRGLMDTQYF. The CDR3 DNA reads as TGTGCCAGCAGTCGACAGCGGGGGCTTATGGATACGCAGTATTTT.

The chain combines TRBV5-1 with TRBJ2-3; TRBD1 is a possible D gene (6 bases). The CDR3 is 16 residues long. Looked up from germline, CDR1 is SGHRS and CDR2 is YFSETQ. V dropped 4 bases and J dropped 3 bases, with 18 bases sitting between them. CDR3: CASSRQQGRGTDTQYF. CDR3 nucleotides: TGCGCCAGCAGCCGGCAACAGGGTAGGGGGACAGATACGCAGTATTTT.

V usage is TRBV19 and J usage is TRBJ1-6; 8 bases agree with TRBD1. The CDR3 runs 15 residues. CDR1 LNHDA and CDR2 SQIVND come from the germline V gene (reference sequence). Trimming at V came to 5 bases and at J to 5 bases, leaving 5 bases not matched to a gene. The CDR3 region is CASSPGTGDNSPLHF. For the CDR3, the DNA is TGTGCCAGTAGTCCCGGGACAGGAGATAATTCACCCCTCCACTTT. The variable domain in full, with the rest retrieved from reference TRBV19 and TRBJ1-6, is DGGITQSPKYLFRKEGQNVTLSCEQNLNHDAMYWYRQDPGQGLRLIYYSQIVNDFQKGDIAEGYSVSREKKESFPLTVTSAQKNPTAFYLCASSPGTGDNSPLHFGNGTRLTVT.

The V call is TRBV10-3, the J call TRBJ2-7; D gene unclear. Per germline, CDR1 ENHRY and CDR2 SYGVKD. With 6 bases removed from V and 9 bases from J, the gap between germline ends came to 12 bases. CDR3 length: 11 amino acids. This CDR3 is CAIRQDLGQYF. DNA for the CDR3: TGTGCCATCAGACAAGATCTAGGGCAGTACTTC.

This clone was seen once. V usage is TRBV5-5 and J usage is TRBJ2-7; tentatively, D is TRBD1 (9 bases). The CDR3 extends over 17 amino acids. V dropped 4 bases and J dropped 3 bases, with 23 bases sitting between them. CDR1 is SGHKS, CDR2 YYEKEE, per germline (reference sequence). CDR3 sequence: CASSVAGQGITDYEQYF. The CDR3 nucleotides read TGTGCCAGCAGCGTAGCGGGACAGGGCATAACGGACTACGAGCAGTACTTC.